A selection of T cell receptor beta chains follows, all from one sample in a study of identical twins. TCRdb ran MiXCR on the 5' RACE reads and lists one entry per CDR3 protein. The data hold roughly 260,000 distinct CDR3 sequences, with 7.5% observed a single time. The same data also contributed to another study, on yellow fever vaccine responses in identical twins.

The sample consisted of CD8+ T cells sorted from blood. These receptors were collected from a woman aged 18-29 years in good health. The CDR3 runs from the conserved cysteine through the conserved F or W.

>TRBJ2-3|TRBV12-3/TRBV12-4
CASSKDKPGQGLTDTQYF
>TRBJ2-6|TRBV9
CASSGENSGANVLTF
>TRBJ1-1|TRBV25-1
CASSEYGSIEAFF
>TRBJ1-3|TRBV12-3/TRBV12-4
CASSPTDSGNTIYF
>TRBJ2-7|TRBV5-6
CASSLGGSLYEQYF
>TRBJ1-6|TRBV2
CASSETGGRNSPLHF
>TRBJ2-7|TRBV5-1
CASSLVEGYEQYF
>TRBJ1-1|TRBV6-1
CASSPEGRGTTEAFF
>TRBJ1-5|TRBV6-5
CASSYGGNQPQHF
>TRBJ2-2|TRBV2
CASVANTGELFF
>TRBJ2-5|TRBV6-1
CASSELGRLGETQYF
>TRBJ2-7|TRBV2
CASSKTGTSGSYEQYF
>TRBJ1-1|TRBV7-9
CASSQLGQAQNTEAFF
>TRBJ2-2|TRBV14
CASSQAAVTGELFF
>TRBJ1-2|TRBV7-9
CASSLEGVRGYTF
>TRBJ2-3|TRBV24-1
CATSDAQLLDTQYF
>TRBJ2-1|TRBV3-1
CASSQVGDEQFF
>TRBJ2-3|TRBV11-1
CASSLEGGAGQRTDTQYF
>TRBJ2-5|TRBV15
CATSPLNQETQYF
>TRBJ2-1|TRBV6-4
CASSDRWGYEQFF
>TRBJ2-7|TRBV11-3
CASSLVGGRGLAGPNRTYERYF
>TRBJ2-3|TRBV15
CATSRGVSADTQYF